One sample yielded the 2 T cell receptor beta chains listed below, sequenced in a study of OX40 agonist ivuxolimab in advanced cancers. Only in-frame clones appear in the TCRdb table, and some are missing; sequencing was by immunoSEQ multiplex PCR. Among fewer than 50,000 clones, around nine tenths were seen once, and the ten largest hold 35% to 40%. The sample consisted of CD4+ or CD8+ T cells sorted from blood, taken in a trial of the OX40 agonist ivuxolimab. The receptors originated from an adult with an advanced solid tumor such as melanoma, head and neck, liver or kidney cancer.

The CDR3 nucleotides are TGTGCCAGCAGATCCGCGGGACGAGACGTGCGGCAGTACTTC. Translated, it gives CASRSAGRDVRQYF. This rearrangement joins TRBV28 to TRBJ2-5, with D perhaps matching TRBD2 (6 bases). Trimming cost V 6 bases and J 11 bases, with 22 bases left between them. CDR1 MDHEN and CDR2 SYDVKM come from the germline V gene. There are 14 residues in the CDR3.

V is TRBV6-4 and J is TRBJ2-3; D perhaps matches TRBD2 (5 bases). This CDR3 contains 16 residues. Trimming pared 0 bases from V and 1 base from J, leaving 11 bases between. Per the germline V gene, CDR1 is MRHNA and CDR2 is SNTAGT. The CDR3 nucleotides read TGTGCCAGCAGTGACTCCTACCGGGGAGGCACAGATACGCAGTATTTT. This translates into CASSDSYRGGTDTQYF.